These 18 T cell receptor beta chains were sequenced from one sample in a study of neurological immune-mediated disorders (dated by TCRdb to about 2019). The library came from 5' RACE. Instrument on record: Illumina HiSeq 2500. TCRdb trimmed the raw reads at Q25, called clones with MiXCR and kept productive beta chains. Each entry is one CDR3 protein sequence, shown with its most common DNA and genes. The sample table shows 87,000 or so distinct CDR3 sequences, and 3.5% are seen once. The ten largest clonotypes hold roughly 6.4% of the sample. Sequencing was performed on PBMCs. The receptors originated from a woman aged 18 to 35 with multiple sclerosis.

This clonotype was recorded at least ten times. V is TRBV5-1 and J is TRBJ2-1; 7 positions agree with TRBD1. Unmatched junction bases numbered 7, after V lost 4 bases and J lost 0 bases. Germline CDR1 SGHRS, CDR2 YFSETQ. The CDR3 is made up of 16 amino acids. CDR3 protein: CASSPKQGSSYNEQFF. CDR3 sequence (DNA): TGCGCCAGCAGCCCAAAACAGGGGAGCTCCTACAATGAGCAGTTCTTC.

This clonotype was counted at least ten times. The V and J genes are TRBV7-9 and TRBJ2-7; 7 bases match TRBD1. The germline gives CDR1 SEHNR, CDR2 FQNEAQ (reference sequence). The CDR3 consists of 15 residues. V shed 1 base and J 0 bases; nucleotides not matched to a gene: 3. CDR3 loop: CASSLGQGSSYEQYF. DNA for the CDR3: TGTGCCAGCAGCTTAGGACAGGGCAGCTCCTACGAGCAGTACTTC.

This clonotype has at least ten counts. This sequence joins TRBV5-1 and TRBJ2-7, with D unresolved. This CDR3 is 14 amino acids long. Germline V gene lookup returns CDR1 SGHRS and CDR2 YFSETQ. V shed 1 base and J shed 0 bases, with 8 bases lying between them. The CDR3 reads CASSLTSSSYEQYF. The CDR3 DNA reads as TGCGCCAGCAGCTTGACCAGCTCCTCCTACGAGCAGTACTTC.

The table lists this clonotype with many counts. The chain couples TRBV7-8 to TRBJ2-7; D remains ambiguous. The CDR3 contains 15 residues. Germline CDR1 is SGHVS and CDR2 is FQNEAQ. Trimming pared 6 bases from V and 3 bases from J, leaving 18 bases between. The CDR3 loop is CASRLGSSSHYEQYF. Written as DNA, the CDR3 is TGTGCCAGCAGGCTAGGTTCGAGCTCACACTACGAGCAGTACTTC.

About this clonotype: This may be a read error, as it is one base from a much larger clone. The rearrangement links TRBV29-1 to TRBJ2-5, with a tentative D call TRBD2 (6 bases). This CDR3 has 12 amino acids. Germline loops: CDR1 SQVTM, CDR2 ANQGSEA. CDR3 DNA sequence: TGCAGCCCAGGAGGGCCACACGAGAACCAGTACTTC. As protein: CSPGGPHENQYF.

This clonotype was detected only a few times. This may be a read error: a much more frequent sequence differs by one nucleotide. This chain links TRBV6-6 with TRBJ2-7; D assignment may be TRBD1 or TRBD2 (5 bases each). The germline V gene has CDR1 MNHNY and CDR2 SVGAGI (reference sequence). This CDR3 is 13 amino acids long. The V end was cut by 6 bases, the J end by 5 bases, with 14 bases between. CDR3 DNA sequence: TGTGCCAGCAGGTGGTTAGTGGGACACGAGCAGTACTTC. This gives the protein CASRWLVGHEQYF.

This clonotype was seen at least ten times. The chain employs TRBV20-1 and TRBJ1-1; 9 bases map to TRBD1. CDR1 is DFQATT, CDR2 SNEGSKA, per germline (reference sequence). This CDR3 spans 14 amino acids. Trimming at V came to 3 bases and at J to 6 bases, leaving 8 bases not matched to a gene. The CDR3 nucleotides are TGCAGTGCTAGGTCCGGGACAGGGAGGTCTGAAGCTTTCTTT. This sequence encodes CSARSGTGRSEAFF.

The gene calls are TRBV6-5 and TRBJ1-2; the D gene is possibly TRBD1 (5 bases). The CDR3 totals 16 residues. In germline, CDR1 is MNHEY, CDR2 SVGAGI. V was trimmed by 0 bases and J by 4 bases, leaving 15 bases between them. Here the CDR3 reads CASSYSRGGHVYGYTF. CDR3 nucleotides: TGTGCCAGCAGTTACTCGAGGGGAGGGCACGTCTATGGCTACACCTTC.

There are a few counts of this clonotype. The chain carries TRBV20-1 and TRBJ2-7; a possible D gene is TRBD1 (6 bases). CDR1 is DFQATT, CDR2 SNEGSKA, per germline (reference sequence). Trimming cost V 0 bases and J 2 bases, with 11 bases left between them. This CDR3 has 14 residues. CDR3 bases: TGCAGTGCTAGAGATCCGGACAGAACCTACGAGCAGTACTTC. It is translated as CSARDPDRTYEQYF.

This clonotype was counted many times. CDR3 region: CSARVISGETSYEQYF. For the CDR3, the DNA is TGCAGTGCTAGAGTAATTAGCGGGGAAACCAGCTACGAGCAGTACTTC. J is TRBJ2-7 and V is TRBV20-1; TRBD2 matches at 8 bases. Germline V gives CDR1 DFQATT, CDR2 SNEGSKA (reference sequence). The CDR3 covers 16 residues. The junction had 11 bases not matched to a gene; V was cut back by 1 base and J by 3 bases.

This sequence joins TRBV10-3 and TRBJ1-2; tentative D call: TRBD1 (5 bases). Germline assignment: CDR1 ENHRY and CDR2 SYGVKD. The ends were cut back, 3 bases at V and 10 bases at J, with 18 bases in the middle. This CDR3 has 14 amino acids. This CDR3 reads CAISDARGVGDYTF. DNA of the CDR3: TGTGCCATCAGTGACGCCCGGGGGGTGGGTGACTACACCTTC.

A remark on this clonotype: The junction departs from the called germline gene at one end, perhaps through a read error. This chain joins TRBV11-2 and TRBJ2-7; D might be TRBD2 (5 bases). CDR3 length: 12 residues. CDR1 and CDR2 from the germline V gene are SGHAT and FQNNGV. This CDR3 reads CVSSLADYEQYF. In nucleotides, the CDR3 is TGTGTCAGCAGCTTAGCTGACTATGAGCAGTACTTC.

This clonotype occurred many times. The J gene is TRBJ2-3, the V gene TRBV10-3; 9 bases are shared with TRBD1. CDR3 length: 17 amino acids. The J segment lost 6 bases and the V segment lost 8 bases, leaving 18 bases of the junction unmatched. CDR1 and CDR2 from the germline V gene are ENHRY and SYGVKD. The CDR3 DNA sequence: TGTGCCATCGGGGGTTCTGAGACAGGGGGAGGGATTGATACGCAGTATTTT. It yields the protein CAIGGSETGGGIDTQYF.

This clonotype has ten or more counts. The chain couples TRBV20-1 to TRBJ2-2; D ambiguous. Trimming removed 3 bases from V and 0 bases from J, with 14 bases in between. The CDR3 spans 16 residues. CDR1 DFQATT and CDR2 SNEGSKA come from the germline V gene (reference sequence). As DNA, the CDR3 is TGCAGTGCTAGTGGCGGAGAACGATCGAACACCGGGGAGCTGTTTTTT. It encodes CSASGGERSNTGELFF.

This clonotype was observed at least ten times. The V and J genes are TRBV4-2 and TRBJ2-5, with 14 bases matching TRBD2. This CDR3 contains 20 residues. The V and J ends lost 3 bases and 5 bases, in that order; junction bases with no gene match: 17. Germline V gives CDR1 LGHNA, CDR2 YNFKEQ. The CDR3 DNA sequence: TGTGCCAGCAGCCAGGACGTTGTGGGACTAGCGGGAGTCGGACGGGAGACCCAGTACTTC. As protein: CASSQDVVGLAGVGRETQYF.

This clonotype was counted ten times or more. The V call is TRBV2, the J call TRBJ1-2, with no clear D. CDR3 length: 13 residues. V shed 6 bases and J shed 8 bases, with 16 bases lying between them. Looked up from germline, CDR1 is SNHLY and CDR2 is FYNNEI. CDR3 nucleotide sequence: TGTGCCAGCAGCCCCCGACTGGCGAAGGGCTACACCTTC. Encoded protein: CASSPRLAKGYTF.

At least ten counts were recorded for this clonotype. This sequence joins TRBV2 and TRBJ1-1; a weak D match, TRBD1 (5 bases). The V end lost 6 bases, the J end lost 11 bases, and 16 bases lay between the germline ends. The CDR3 runs to 12 residues. Germline V gene data show CDR1 as SNHLY and CDR2 as FYNNEI. The CDR3 here is CASSRDDFRAFF. The DNA of the CDR3 is TGTGCCAGCAGCCGGGACGATTTTCGGGCTTTCTTT.

Ten or more counts support this clonotype. The rearrangement uses TRBV21-1 and TRBJ2-2. TRBV21-1 is a pseudogene segment. This CDR3 region has 12 residues. The CDR3 nucleotides read TGTGCCAGCAGCATGGCCACCGGGGAGCTGTTTTTT. Protein sequence: CASSMATGELFF.